The clone carrying this T cell receptor (beta chain) occurred once. This sample was included in a study of shared clonotypes between healthy human individuals. There are 15 residues in the CDR3. Produced via immunoSEQ multiplex PCR; TCRdb's table is partial and in-frame only. The table lists over a million clones, 96% of them singletons. Sequenced material: naive CD4+ T cells sorted from blood. Subset defined: CD45RA+ positively selected. The chain couples TRBV1 to TRBJ1-1. TRBV1 is noted as a pseudogene. This TCR came from a young man in good health. The CDR3 coding sequence is TGCACCAGCAGCCAAGAAAACTGGCTGAACACTGAAGCTTTCTTT. Translation: CTSSQENWLNTEAFF.